This T cell receptor (beta chain) was identified during a study of T cell repertoires in cytomegalovirus infection. As for the study in general: Public TCR beta signatures marked donors with CMV infection and the matching HLA.

The length of the CDR3 is 16 amino acids, counting both ends. In germline, CDR1 is LGHDT, CDR2 YNNKEL (reference sequence). One entry per CDR3 protein results from TCRdb running MiXCR on the reads. The repertoire holds about 260,000 distinct CDR3 sequences, with roughly 10% as singletons. This clonotype was seen at least ten times. The target antigen is unknown. The limits of the CDR3 on the DNA are not certain, so only TCRdb's listed CDR3 is given. Study-wide findings and caveats: CMV carriers with the relevant HLA were identified by cumulative public TCR beta family frequency.

Sequencing used PBMCs. The chain employs TRBV3-1 and TRBJ2-1; the table's D gene call, TRBD1, was not cross checked with the DNA. This TCR derives from a human donor in good health (CMV status not recorded). Some clones in this sample may be carry-over from other donors' samples. The CDR3 is CASSTFGASSYNEQFF.